This TCR beta chain was captured in a study of early T cells in non-severe SARS-CoV-2 infection. About the research overall: Bulk RNA taken from unsorted whole blood was sequenced, leaving chains unpaired. Broader study findings: Sequences matched to VDJdb favored anti-spike CD8 responses, while private and CD4 specificities were missed.

V was cut by 5 bases and J by 2 bases, with 13 bases left in between. The CDR3 consists of 14 residues. Germline values: CDR1 LNHDA, CDR2 SQIVND (reference sequence). Each single cDNA molecule received a unique molecular identifier. TCRdb itself ran the 5' RACE reads through MiXCR, one entry per CDR3 protein. The sample includes roughly 16,000 distinct CDR3 sequences, approximately 5.4% of them seen just once. This clonotype has more than one count but fewer than ten. Its antigen is not identified. Source material: whole blood. The source of this sequence is an adult who was a healthcare worker with PCR-confirmed SARS-CoV-2 infection or an uninfected control (not recorded which). The J gene is TRBJ2-7, the V gene TRBV19; possible D gene TRBD2, 5 bases. CDR3 bases: TGTGCCAGTAGTCCGGGAACCGGGGCCTACGAGCAGTACTTC. Encoded protein: CASSPGTGAYEQYF.